This T cell receptor beta chain was identified during a study of T cell responses to AZD1222 COVID-19 vaccine. TCRdb's copy holds only in-frame clones and misses some; the assay was immunoSEQ multiplex PCR. Here the sample spans roughly 100,000 clones, around 87% being singletons. Germline-derived CDR1 and CDR2 are SNHLY and FYNNEI. Between the trimmed V and J ends, which lost 10 bases and 5 bases, there was a span of 23 bases. The CDR3 contains 15 residues. The chain has TRBV2 and TRBJ2-5; D possibly corresponds to TRBD1 (6 bases). The source is an adult in good health. The starting material was peripheral blood, obtained on day 0 of AZD1222 vaccination. The CDR3 DNA follows: TGTGCCAACACTGCACCCGAGGGGGATTGGGAGACCCAGTACTTC. Its translation is CANTAPEGDWETQYF. The full variable domain, its missing parts supplied by reference TRBV2 and TRBJ2-5, is EPEVTQTPSHQVTQMGQEVILRCVPISNHLYFYWYRQILGQKVEFLVSFYNNEISEKSEIFDDQFSVERPDGSNFTLKIRSTKLEDSAMYFCANTAPEGDWETQYFGPGTRLLVL.